This TCR beta chain is drawn from a study of blood T cells in healthy people across ages. Turning to the study itself: About one barcoded beta molecule per two T cells was the capture yield of template switching.

This CDR3 is built from 16 residues. Germline CDR1 reads MDHEN; CDR2 reads SYDVKM. With V trimmed by 2 bases and J by 4 bases, 8 bases remained unmatched. A second PCR of roughly 7 to 11 cycles used a sample-barcoded 5' primer and a J-beta primer mix. TCRdb independently ran MiXCR on the 5' RACE reads; one entry per CDR3 protein. Of 1.5 million to 2 million distinct CDR3 sequences listed, about 30% are singletons. This clonotype was observed a handful of times. This TCR derives from a woman in her 30s in good health. The rearrangement uses TRBV28 and TRBJ2-1; TRBD2 matches at 7 bases. The sequencing sample was made of blood. The CDR3 is CASSLPFGGGYNEQFF. Here the CDR3 DNA reads TGTGCCAGCAGTTTACCCTTCGGCGGGGGTTACAATGAGCAGTTCTTC.